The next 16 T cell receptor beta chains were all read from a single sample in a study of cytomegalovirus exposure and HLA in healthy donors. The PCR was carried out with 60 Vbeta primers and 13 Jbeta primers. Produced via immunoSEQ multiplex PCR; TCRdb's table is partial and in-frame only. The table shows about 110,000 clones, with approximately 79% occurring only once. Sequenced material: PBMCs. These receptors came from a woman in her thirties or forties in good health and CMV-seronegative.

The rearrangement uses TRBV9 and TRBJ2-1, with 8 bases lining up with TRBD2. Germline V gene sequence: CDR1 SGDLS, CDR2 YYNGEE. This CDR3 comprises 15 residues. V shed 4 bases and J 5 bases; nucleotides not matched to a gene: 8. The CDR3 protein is CASSSSTSVDNEQFF. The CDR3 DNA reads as TGTGCCAGCAGCTCGTCGACTAGCGTTGACAATGAGCAGTTCTTC.

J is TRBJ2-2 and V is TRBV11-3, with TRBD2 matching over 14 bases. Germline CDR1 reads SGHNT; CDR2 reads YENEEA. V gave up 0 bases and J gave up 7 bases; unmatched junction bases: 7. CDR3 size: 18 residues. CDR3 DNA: TGTGCCAGCAGCTTAGAGCTCGGACTAGCGGGAGGTTACGGGGAGCTGTTTTTT. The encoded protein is CASSLELGLAGGYGELFF.

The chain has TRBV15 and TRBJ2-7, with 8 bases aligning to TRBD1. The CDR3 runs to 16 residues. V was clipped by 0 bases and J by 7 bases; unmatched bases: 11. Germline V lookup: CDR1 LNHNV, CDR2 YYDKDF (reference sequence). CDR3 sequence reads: CATSREETGDAREQYF. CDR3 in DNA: TGTGCCACCAGCAGAGAGGAGACAGGGGACGCGAGAGAGCAGTACTTC.

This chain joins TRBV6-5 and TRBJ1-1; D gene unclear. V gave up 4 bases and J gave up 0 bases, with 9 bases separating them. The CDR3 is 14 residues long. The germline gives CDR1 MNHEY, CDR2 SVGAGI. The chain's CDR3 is CASSLGSLNTEAFF. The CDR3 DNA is TGTGCCAGCAGTTTGGGGAGCCTGAACACTGAAGCTTTCTTT.

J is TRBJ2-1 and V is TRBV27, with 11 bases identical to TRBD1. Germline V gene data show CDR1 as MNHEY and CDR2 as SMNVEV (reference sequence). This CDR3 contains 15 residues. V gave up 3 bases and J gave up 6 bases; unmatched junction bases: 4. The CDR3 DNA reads TGTGCCAGCAGTTTGGCCGGGACAGGGGGCAATGAGCAGTTCTTC. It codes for CASSLAGTGGNEQFF.

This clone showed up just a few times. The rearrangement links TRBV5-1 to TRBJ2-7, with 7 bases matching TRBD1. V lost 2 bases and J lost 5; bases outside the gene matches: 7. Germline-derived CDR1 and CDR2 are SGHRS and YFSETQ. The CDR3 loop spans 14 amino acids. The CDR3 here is CASSFNQGVDEQYF. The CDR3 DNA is TGCGCCAGCAGCTTTAATCAGGGGGTCGACGAGCAGTACTTC.

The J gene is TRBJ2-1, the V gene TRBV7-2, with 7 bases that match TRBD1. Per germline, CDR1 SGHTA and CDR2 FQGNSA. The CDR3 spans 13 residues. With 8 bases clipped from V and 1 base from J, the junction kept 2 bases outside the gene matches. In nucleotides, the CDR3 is TGTGCCAGCCGGACAGGTTCCTACAATGAGCAGTTCTTC. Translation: CASRTGSYNEQFF.

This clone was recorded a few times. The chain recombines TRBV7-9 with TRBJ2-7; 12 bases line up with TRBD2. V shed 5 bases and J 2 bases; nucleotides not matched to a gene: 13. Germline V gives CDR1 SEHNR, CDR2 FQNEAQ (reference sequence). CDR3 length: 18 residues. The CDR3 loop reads CASSNQRTSGTPPYEQYF. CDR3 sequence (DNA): TGTGCCAGCAGCAATCAACGGACTAGCGGGACACCGCCCTACGAGCAGTACTTC.

Here the CDR3 reads CASSLAVPGTQYF. The CDR3 DNA is TGTGCCAGCAGCTTAGCTGTTCCAGGTACGCAGTATTTT. The chain recombines TRBV7-9 with TRBJ2-3, with D unresolved. V was pared by 0 bases and J by 8 bases, with 9 bases between. Germline assignment: CDR1 SEHNR and CDR2 FQNEAQ (reference sequence). The CDR3 spans 13 residues.

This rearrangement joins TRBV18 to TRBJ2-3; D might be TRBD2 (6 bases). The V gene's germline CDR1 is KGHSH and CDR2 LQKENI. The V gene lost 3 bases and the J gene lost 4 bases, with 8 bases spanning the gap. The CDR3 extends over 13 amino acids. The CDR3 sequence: CASSPGEADTQYF. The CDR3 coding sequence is TGTGCCAGCTCACCGGGGGAGGCAGATACGCAGTATTTT.

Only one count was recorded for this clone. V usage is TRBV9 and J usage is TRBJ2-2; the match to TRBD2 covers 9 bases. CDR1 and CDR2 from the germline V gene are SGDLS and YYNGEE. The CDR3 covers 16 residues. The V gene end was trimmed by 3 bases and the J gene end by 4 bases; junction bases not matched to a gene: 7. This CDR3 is CASSASSSGATGELFF. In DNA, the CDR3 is TGTGCCAGCAGCGCGTCTTCTAGCGGGGCCACCGGGGAGCTGTTTTTT. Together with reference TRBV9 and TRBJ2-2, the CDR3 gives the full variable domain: DSGVTQTPKHLITATGQRVTLRCSPRSGDLSVYWYQQSLDQGLQFLIQYYNGEERAKGNILERFSAQQFPDLHSELNLSSLELGDSALYFCASSASSSGATGELFFGEGSRLTVL.

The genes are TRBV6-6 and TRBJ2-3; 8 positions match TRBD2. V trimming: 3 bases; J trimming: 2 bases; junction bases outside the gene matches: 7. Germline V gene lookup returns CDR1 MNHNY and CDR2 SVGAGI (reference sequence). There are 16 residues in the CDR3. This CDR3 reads CASSYGTGGLTDTQYF. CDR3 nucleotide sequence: TGTGCCAGCAGTTATGGGACGGGGGGGCTCACAGATACGCAGTATTTT.

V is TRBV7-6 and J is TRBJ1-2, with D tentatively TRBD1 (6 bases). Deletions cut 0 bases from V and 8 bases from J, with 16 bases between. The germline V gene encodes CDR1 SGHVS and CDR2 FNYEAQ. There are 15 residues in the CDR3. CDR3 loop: CASSLAPDSRVGYTF. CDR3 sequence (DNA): TGTGCCAGCAGCTTAGCACCGGACAGCAGGGTCGGCTACACCTTC.

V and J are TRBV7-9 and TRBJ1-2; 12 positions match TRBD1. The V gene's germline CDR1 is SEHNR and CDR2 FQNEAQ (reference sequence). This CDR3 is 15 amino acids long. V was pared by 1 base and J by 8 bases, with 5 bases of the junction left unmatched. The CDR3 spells CASSLDGTGGEGYTF. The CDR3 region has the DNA TGTGCCAGCAGCTTAGACGGGACAGGGGGCGAGGGCTACACCTTC.

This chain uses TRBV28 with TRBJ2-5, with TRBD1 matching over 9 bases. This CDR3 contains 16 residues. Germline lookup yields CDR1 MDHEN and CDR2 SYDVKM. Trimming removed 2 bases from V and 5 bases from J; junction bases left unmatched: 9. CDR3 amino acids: CASSLQSGTGLETQYF. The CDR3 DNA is TGTGCCAGCAGTTTACAGTCCGGGACAGGGTTGGAGACCCAGTACTTC.

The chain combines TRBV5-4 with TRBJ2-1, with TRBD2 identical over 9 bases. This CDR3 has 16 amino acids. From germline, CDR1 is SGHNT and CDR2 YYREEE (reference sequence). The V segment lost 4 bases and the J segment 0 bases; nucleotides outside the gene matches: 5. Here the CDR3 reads CASSTGTSRSYNEQFF. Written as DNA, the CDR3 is TGTGCCAGCAGCACCGGGACTAGCCGCTCCTACAATGAGCAGTTCTTC.